This T cell receptor (beta chain) was sequenced in a study of blood T cells in healthy people across ages. Study-level points and caveats: Diversity of TCR beta per million T cells declined in a roughly linear way with age.

It was with a sample-barcoded 5' primer and a J-beta primer mix that a second PCR of about 6 to 12 cycles was run. A 12-random-nucleotide template-switch adaptor tagged each cDNA molecule. In TCRdb, the 5' RACE reads were re-called with MiXCR into one record per CDR3 protein. The table includes hundreds of thousands of distinct CDR3 sequences, 29% detected once. The CDR3 spans 13 residues. V was clipped by 6 bases and J by 8 bases, with 16 bases between them. As concerns this clonotype: The target antigen is unknown.

Total RNA extracted from each sample amounted to at least 5 micrograms. Source material: blood. The chain links TRBV12-3 or TRBV12-4 to TRBJ1-2; D call uncertain. This sequence originates from a woman of 80 years or more in good health. CDR3 nucleotide sequence: TGTGCCAGCAGCCCCGAGGGAGAGTACGGCTACACCTTC. Translated, it gives CASSPEGEYGYTF.